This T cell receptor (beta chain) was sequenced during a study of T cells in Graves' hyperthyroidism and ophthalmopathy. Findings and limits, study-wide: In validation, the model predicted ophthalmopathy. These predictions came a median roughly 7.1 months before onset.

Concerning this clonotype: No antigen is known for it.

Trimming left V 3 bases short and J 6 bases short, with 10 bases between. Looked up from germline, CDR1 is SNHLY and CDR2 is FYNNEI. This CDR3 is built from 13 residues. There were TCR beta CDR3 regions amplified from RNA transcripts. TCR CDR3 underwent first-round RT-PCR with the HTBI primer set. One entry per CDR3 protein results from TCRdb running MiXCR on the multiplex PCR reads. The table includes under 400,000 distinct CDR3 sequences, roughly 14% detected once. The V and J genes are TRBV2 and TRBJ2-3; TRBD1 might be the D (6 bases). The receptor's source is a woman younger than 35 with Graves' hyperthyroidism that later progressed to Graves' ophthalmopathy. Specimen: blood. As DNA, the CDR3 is TGTGCCAGCAGTGAGGTTAGGGGGGATACGCAGTATTTT. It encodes CASSEVRGDTQYF.